The T cell receptor beta chain described here comes from a study of blood T cell repertoires in COVID-19. Turning to the study itself: Samples of COVID-19 (acute and convalescent) were obtained from the United States, Italy and Spain. T cells, B-cell-depleted T cells, or PBMCs provided the cDNA or gDNA that served as material.

Under the authors' procedure: Estimates of nucleated cell counts were drawn from the amplification of reference gene primers. The assay was immunoSEQ multiplex PCR, and TCRdb's table has in-frame clones only and misses some. Clone size and V and J calls were adopted from that table, with D and trimming inferred from the DNA. The sample shows over 400,000 clones, roughly 88% of them seen only once. This CDR3 region has 16 residues. The V segment lost 4 bases and the J segment 5 bases; nucleotides outside the gene matches: 10. Germline V gene data show CDR1 as SGHNT and CDR2 as YYREEE (reference sequence).

The sample comprised peripheral blood. The sequence derives from a woman in her 30s with active or convalescent COVID-19. The rearrangement uses TRBV5-4 and TRBJ2-1; 9 bases fit TRBD2. The CDR3 loop is CASSPGGGGANNEQFF. The CDR3 DNA sequence: TGTGCCAGCAGCCCGGGCGGCGGGGGGGCTAACAATGAGCAGTTCTTC.